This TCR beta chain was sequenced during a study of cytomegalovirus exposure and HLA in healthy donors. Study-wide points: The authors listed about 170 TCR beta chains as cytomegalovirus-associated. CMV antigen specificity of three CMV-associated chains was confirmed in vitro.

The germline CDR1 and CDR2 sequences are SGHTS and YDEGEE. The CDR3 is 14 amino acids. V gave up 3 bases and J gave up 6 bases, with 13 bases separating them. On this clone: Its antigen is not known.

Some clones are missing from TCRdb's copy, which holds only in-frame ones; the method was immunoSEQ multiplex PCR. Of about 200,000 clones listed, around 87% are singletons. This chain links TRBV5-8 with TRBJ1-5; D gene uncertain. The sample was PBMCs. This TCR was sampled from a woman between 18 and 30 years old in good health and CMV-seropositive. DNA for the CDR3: TGTGCCAGCAGCTCAGGTTACCCTGGTCAGCCCCAGCATTTT. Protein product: CASSSGYPGQPQHF. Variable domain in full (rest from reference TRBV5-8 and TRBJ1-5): EAGVTQSPTHLIKTRGQQATLRCSPISGHTSVYWYQQALGLGLQFLLWYDEGEERNRGNFPPRFSGRQFPNYSSELNVNALELEDSALYLCASSSGYPGQPQHFGDGTRLSIL.